This section outlines one T cell receptor beta chain sequence together with its context. The data derive from a study of cytomegalovirus exposure and HLA in healthy donors. These donors, healthy bone marrow donors, were studied. Vbeta (60) and Jbeta (13) primers were used in the PCR. Data came from immunoSEQ multiplex PCR; TCRdb stores just in-frame clones and leaves some out. The table gives more than 90,000 clones; the top ten clones make up about 6.8% of it. With 0 bases removed from V and 6 bases from J, the gap between germline ends came to 12 bases. CDR1 and CDR2 (germline): SGDLS, YYNGEE. The CDR3 is 15 residues long.

The receptor comes from a middle-aged man in good health and CMV-seropositive. The sequenced sample consisted of PBMCs. The V call is TRBV9, the J call TRBJ2-2, with no clear D. The CDR3 region is CASSVATVLAGELFF. The CDR3 nucleotides are TGTGCCAGCAGCGTAGCTACGGTTCTCGCCGGGGAGCTGTTTTTT.